The 5 T cell receptor beta chains listed next were all sequenced from one sample in a study of cytomegalovirus exposure and HLA in healthy donors. PCR involved 60 Vbeta and 13 Jbeta primers. Assay used: immunoSEQ multiplex PCR; TCRdb lists only in-frame clones, some missing. The sample comprises about 160,000 clones, roughly 80% of which are singletons, and 3.5% to 4.5% rests with the top ten. The sequenced sample consisted of PBMCs. These receptors all stem from a man younger than 40 in good health and CMV-seropositive.

This chain uses TRBV5-1 with TRBJ2-7, with 8 bases matching TRBD1. CDR3 length: 14 residues. Germline V CDR1 and CDR2: SGHRS, YFSETQ. J gave up 6 bases and V 1 base, and 6 bases lay outside the gene matches. The CDR3 region is CASSLNQGAGEQYF. The CDR3 DNA sequence: TGCGCCAGCAGCTTGAATCAGGGGGCGGGCGAGCAGTACTTC.

This chain connects TRBV5-1 to TRBJ1-1, with TRBD1 as a possible D gene (6 bases). Germline V CDR1 and CDR2: SGHRS, YFSETQ. This CDR3 has 13 amino acids. Trimming left V 5 bases short and J 3 bases short, with 11 bases between. The CDR3 reads CASSQGLDTEAFF. For the CDR3, the DNA is TGCGCCAGCAGTCAGGGGTTGGACACTGAAGCTTTCTTT.

This sequence joins TRBV7-9 and TRBJ2-5; maybe TRBD1 (5 bases). Trimming removed 1 base from V and 1 base from J, with 13 bases in between. The CDR3 loop spans 16 amino acids. From germline, CDR1 is SEHNR and CDR2 FQNEAQ (reference sequence). The CDR3 here is CASSLVAGYTQETQYF. CDR3 nucleotides: TGTGCCAGCAGCTTAGTCGCAGGGTACACCCAAGAGACCCAGTACTTC.

This clone turned up a few times. The chain recombines TRBV27 with TRBJ2-2; 10 nucleotides line up with TRBD1. Germline V lookup: CDR1 MNHEY, CDR2 SMNVEV (reference sequence). V lost 3 bases to trimming and J lost 3 bases; unmatched junction nucleotides: 4. The CDR3 is made up of 16 amino acids. The CDR3 protein is CASSFLGQGDTGELFF. The CDR3 DNA reads as TGTGCCAGCAGTTTCTTAGGACAGGGGGACACCGGGGAGCTGTTTTTT.

The V and J genes are TRBV7-3 and TRBJ2-2; 14 nucleotides match TRBD2. With 5 bases clipped from V and 6 bases from J, the junction kept 5 bases outside the gene matches. In germline, CDR1 is SGHTA, CDR2 FQGTGA. This CDR3 region has 16 residues. The CDR3 sequence: CASSKTSGGDPGELFF. CDR3 bases: TGTGCCAGCAGCAAGACTAGCGGGGGGGATCCCGGGGAGCTGTTTTTT.